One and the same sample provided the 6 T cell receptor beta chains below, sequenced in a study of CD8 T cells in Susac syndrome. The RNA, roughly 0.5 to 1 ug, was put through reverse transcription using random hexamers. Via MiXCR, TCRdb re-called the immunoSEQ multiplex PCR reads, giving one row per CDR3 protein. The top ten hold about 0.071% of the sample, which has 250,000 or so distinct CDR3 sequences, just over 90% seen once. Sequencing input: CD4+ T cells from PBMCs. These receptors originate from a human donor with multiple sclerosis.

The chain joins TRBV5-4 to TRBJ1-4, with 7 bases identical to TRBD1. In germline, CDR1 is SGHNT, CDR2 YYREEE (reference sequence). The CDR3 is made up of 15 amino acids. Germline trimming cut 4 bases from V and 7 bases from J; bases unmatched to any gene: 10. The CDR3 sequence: CASSASGTEGEKLFF. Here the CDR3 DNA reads TGTGCCAGCAGCGCATCCGGGACAGAGGGTGAAAAACTGTTTTTT.

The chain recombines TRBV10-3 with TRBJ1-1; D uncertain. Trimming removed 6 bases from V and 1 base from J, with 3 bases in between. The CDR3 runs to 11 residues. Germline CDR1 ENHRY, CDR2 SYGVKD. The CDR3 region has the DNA TGTGCCATCAGAGCGAACACTGAAGCTTTCTTT. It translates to CAIRANTEAFF.

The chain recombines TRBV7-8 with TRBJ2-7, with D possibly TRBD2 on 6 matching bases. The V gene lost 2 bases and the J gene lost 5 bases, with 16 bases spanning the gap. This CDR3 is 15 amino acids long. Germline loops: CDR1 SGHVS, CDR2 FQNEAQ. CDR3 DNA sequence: TGTGCCAGCAGCTTATACCCCGCCGCGGGGAACGAGCAGTACTTC. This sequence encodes CASSLYPAAGNEQYF.

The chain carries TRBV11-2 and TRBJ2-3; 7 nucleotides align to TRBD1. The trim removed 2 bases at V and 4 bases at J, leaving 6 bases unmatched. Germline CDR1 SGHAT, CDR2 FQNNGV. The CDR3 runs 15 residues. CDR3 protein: CASSLRIDRADTQYF. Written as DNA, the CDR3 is TGTGCCAGCAGCTTAAGGATCGACAGGGCAGATACGCAGTATTTT.

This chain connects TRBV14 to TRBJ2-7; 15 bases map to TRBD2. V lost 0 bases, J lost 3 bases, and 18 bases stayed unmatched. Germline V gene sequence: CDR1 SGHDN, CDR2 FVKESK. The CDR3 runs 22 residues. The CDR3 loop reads CASSQEDSPGLAGGRTIYEQYF. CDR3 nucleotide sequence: TGTGCCAGCAGCCAAGAAGACTCCCCGGGACTAGCGGGGGGTCGAACCATCTACGAGCAGTACTTC.

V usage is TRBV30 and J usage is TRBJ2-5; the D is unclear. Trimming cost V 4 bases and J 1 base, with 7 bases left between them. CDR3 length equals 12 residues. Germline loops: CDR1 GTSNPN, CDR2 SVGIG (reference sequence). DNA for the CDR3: TGTGCCTGGAACTCCGGCCAAGAGACCCAGTACTTC. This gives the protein CAWNSGQETQYF.